Here is one TCR beta chain with its context. This specimen comes from a study of blood T cell repertoires in COVID-19. This CDR3 region has 16 residues. Germline V gives CDR1 SGDLS, CDR2 YYNGEE. The V end lost 0 bases, the J end lost 2 bases, and 13 bases lay between the germline ends. Produced via immunoSEQ multiplex PCR; TCRdb's table is partial and in-frame only. This table has around 63,000 clones, around 80% appearing once. This chain links TRBV9 with TRBJ2-3; D might be TRBD1 (5 bases). The sample comprised peripheral blood. This sequence was found in a man between 60 and 75 years old with acute or convalescent COVID-19. CDR3 loop: CASSVGTRLNTDTQYF. In nucleotides, the CDR3 is TGTGCCAGCAGCGTAGGGACACGGCTTAACACAGATACGCAGTATTTT.